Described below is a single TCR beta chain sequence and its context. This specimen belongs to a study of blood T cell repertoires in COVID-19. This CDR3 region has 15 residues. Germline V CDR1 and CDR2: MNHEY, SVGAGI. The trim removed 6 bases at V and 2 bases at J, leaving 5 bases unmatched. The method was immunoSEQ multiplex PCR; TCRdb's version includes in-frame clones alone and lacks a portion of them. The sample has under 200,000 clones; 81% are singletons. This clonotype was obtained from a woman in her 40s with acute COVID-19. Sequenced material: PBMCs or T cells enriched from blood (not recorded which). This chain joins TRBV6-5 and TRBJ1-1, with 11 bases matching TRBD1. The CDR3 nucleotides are TGTGCCAGCAGCGGGGACAGGGGGAGAAACACTGAAGCTTTCTTT. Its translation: CASSGDRGRNTEAFF.